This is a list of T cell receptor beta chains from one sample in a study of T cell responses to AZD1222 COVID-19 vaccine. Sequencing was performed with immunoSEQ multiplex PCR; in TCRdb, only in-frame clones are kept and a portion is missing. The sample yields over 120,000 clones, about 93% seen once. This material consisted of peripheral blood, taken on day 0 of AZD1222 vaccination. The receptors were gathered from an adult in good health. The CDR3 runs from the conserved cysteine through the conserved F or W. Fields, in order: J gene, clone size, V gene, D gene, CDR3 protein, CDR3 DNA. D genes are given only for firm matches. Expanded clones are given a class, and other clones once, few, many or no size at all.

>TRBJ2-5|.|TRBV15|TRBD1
CATGRQGTETQYF
TGTGCCACCGGCAGACAGGGGACGGAGACCCAGTACTTC
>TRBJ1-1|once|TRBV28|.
CASSLRTTMNTEAFF
TGTGCCAGCAGTTTAAGGACAACTATGAACACTGAAGCTTTCTTT
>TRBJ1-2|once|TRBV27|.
CASSSGGPHYGYTF
TGTGCCAGCAGTTCGGGGGGACCACACTATGGCTACACCTTC
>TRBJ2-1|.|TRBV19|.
CASSVLPNSYNEQFF
TGTGCCAGTAGCGTCCTACCAAACTCCTACAATGAGCAGTTCTTC
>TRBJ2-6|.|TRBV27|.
CASSFGGANVLTF
TGTGCCAGCAGTTTCGGTGGGGCCAACGTCCTGACTTTC
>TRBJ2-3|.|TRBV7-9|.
CASSLFEAARTDTQYF
TGTGCCAGCAGCTTATTTGAGGCCGCCCGCACAGATACGCAGTATTTT
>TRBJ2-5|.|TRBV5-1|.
CASSLAVEGKTQYF
TGCGCCAGCAGCTTGGCTGTTGAAGGGAAGACCCAGTACTTC
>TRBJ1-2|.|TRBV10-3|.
CAISVGADGYTF
TGTGCCATCAGTGTCGGCGCGGACGGCTACACCTTC
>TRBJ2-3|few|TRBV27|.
CASSLTSGTDTQYF
TGTGCCAGCAGTTTAACCAGTGGCACAGATACGCAGTATTTT
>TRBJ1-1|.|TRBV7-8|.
CASSLGRGTDTEAFF
TGTGCCAGCAGCTTAGGGAGGGGTACGGACACTGAAGCTTTCTTT
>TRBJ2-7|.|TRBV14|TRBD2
CASSLKRGGVEYF
TGTGCCAGCAGCCTCAAACGGGGGGGTGTTGAGTACTTC
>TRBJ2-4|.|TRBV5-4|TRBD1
CASSLGSQGLAKNIQYF
TGTGCCAGCAGCTTGGGGTCACAGGGGCTAGCCAAAAACATTCAGTACTTC
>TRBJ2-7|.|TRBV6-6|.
CASRAVGDFYEQYF
TGTGCCAGCAGAGCCGTAGGGGATTTCTACGAGCAGTACTTC
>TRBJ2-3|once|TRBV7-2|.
CASSLPLTITDTQYF
TGTGCCAGCAGCTTACCCCTTACTATCACAGATACGCAGTATTTT
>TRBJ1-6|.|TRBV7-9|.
CASSPAGGHSPLHF
TGTGCCAGCAGCCCAGCTGGGGGGCATTCACCCCTCCACTTT
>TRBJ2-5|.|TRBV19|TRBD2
CASSISIFLAGNQETQYF
TGTGCCAGTAGTATCAGTATTTTTCTAGCGGGGAACCAAGAGACCCAGTACTTC
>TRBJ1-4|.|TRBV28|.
CASSLQAPPGVGLFF
TGTGCCAGCAGTTTACAGGCCCCGCCTGGGGTAGGACTGTTTTTT
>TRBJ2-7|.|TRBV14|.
CASSPGSSYEQYF
TGTGCCAGCAGCCCTGGTAGCTCCTACGAGCAGTACTTC
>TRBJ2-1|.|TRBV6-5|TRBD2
CASSYASSGSYNEQFF
TGTGCCAGCAGTTACGCGTCTAGCGGGAGTTACAATGAGCAGTTCTTC
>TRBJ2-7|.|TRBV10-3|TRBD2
CAAASGQSYEQYF
TGTGCCGCTGCTAGCGGTCAATCCTACGAGCAGTACTTC
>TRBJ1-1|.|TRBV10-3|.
CAIAGDTEAFF
TGTGCCATCGCGGGCGACACTGAAGCTTTCTTT
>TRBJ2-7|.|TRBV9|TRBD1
CASSPGQGRGEQYF
TGTGCCAGCAGCCCGGGACAGGGTCGAGGCGAGCAGTACTTC
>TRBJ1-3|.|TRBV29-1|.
CSPVEDLSGNTIYF
TGCAGCCCCGTGGAGGACCTCTCTGGAAACACCATATATTTT
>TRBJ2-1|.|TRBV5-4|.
CASSLTGRSYNEQFF
TGTGCCAGCAGCCTCACAGGGAGAAGCTACAATGAGCAGTTCTTC
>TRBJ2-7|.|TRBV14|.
CASSQDVGSEQYF
TGTGCCAGCAGCCAAGATGTTGGGTCCGAGCAGTACTTC
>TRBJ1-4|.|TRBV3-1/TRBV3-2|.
CASSQDLRGREKLFF
TGTGCCAGCAGCCAAGATCTTCGGGGGCGTGAAAAACTGTTTTTT
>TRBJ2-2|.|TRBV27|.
CASSFSQANTGELFF
TGTGCCAGCAGTTTCTCGCAAGCGAACACCGGGGAGCTGTTTTTT
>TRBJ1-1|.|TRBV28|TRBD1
CAITGALNTEAFF
TGTGCCATTACAGGGGCGCTAAACACTGAAGCTTTCTTT
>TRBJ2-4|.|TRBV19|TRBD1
CASMGAGGTGGLVNIQYF
TGTGCCAGTATGGGGGCTGGCGGGACAGGGGGTTTGGTGAACATTCAGTACTTC
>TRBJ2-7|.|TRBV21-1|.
CASSKVETGGSSYEQYF
TGTGCCAGCAGCAAAGTCGAGACAGGGGGAAGCTCCTACGAGCAGTACTTC
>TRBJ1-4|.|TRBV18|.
CASSPPAARWGKLFF
TGTGCCAGCTCACCACCGGCAGCACGCTGGGGAAAACTGTTTTTT
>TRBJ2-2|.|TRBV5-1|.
CASSSMVTGNTGELFF
TGCGCCAGCAGCTCAATGGTGACGGGGAACACCGGGGAGCTGTTTTTT
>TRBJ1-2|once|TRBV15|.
CATSRGGSGVYGYTF
TGTGCCACCAGCAGAGGGGGGAGTGGGGTATATGGCTACACCTTC
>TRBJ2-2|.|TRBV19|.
CASSISRAYTGELFF
TGTGCCAGTAGTATCAGCCGGGCCTACACCGGGGAGCTGTTTTTT
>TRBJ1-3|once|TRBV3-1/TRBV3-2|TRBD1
CASSGQGFHTIYF
TGTGCCAGCAGCGGACAGGGATTTCACACCATATATTTT
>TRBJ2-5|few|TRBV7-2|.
CASSLSGSTETQYF
TGTGCCAGCAGCCTTAGTGGCTCGACGGAGACCCAGTACTTC
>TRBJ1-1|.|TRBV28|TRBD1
CASRTGGETEAFF
TGTGCCAGCAGAACAGGGGGCGAGACTGAAGCTTTCTTT
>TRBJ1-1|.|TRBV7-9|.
CASSLLVNTEAFF
TGTGCCAGCAGCTTACTGGTGAACACTGAAGCTTTCTTT
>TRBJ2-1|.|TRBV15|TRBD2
CATSNLGRGGRRDRYNEQFF
TGTGCCACCAGCAACCTGGGTCGGGGCGGGAGGCGGGATCGGTACAATGAGCAGTTCTTC
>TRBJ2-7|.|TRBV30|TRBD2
CAWNPGTSPSEQYF
TGTGCCTGGAACCCCGGGACTAGCCCATCCGAGCAGTACTTC
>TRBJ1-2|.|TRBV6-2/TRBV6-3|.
CASSGEGKKGYTF
TGTGCCAGCAGTGGGGAAGGGAAAAAAGGCTACACCTTC
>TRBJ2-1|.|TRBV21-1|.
CASSKRRASGREGNSYNEQFF
TGTGCCAGCAGCAAAAGGAGGGCTAGCGGGAGAGAGGGGAACTCCTACAATGAGCAGTTCTTC
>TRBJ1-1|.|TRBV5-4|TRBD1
CASSQTGDTEAFF
TGTGCCAGCAGCCAGACAGGGGACACTGAAGCTTTCTTT
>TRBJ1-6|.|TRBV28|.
CASHPSKGRYSPLHF
TGTGCCAGCCACCCTTCCAAAGGGCGGTATTCACCCCTCCACTTT
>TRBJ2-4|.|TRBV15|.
CATSREGVAKNIQYF
TGTGCCACCAGCAGAGAGGGCGTAGCCAAAAACATTCAGTACTTC
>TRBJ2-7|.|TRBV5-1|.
CASSPTGRYEQYF
TGCGCCAGCAGCCCCACAGGACGCTACGAGCAGTACTTC
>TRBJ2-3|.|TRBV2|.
CASKSEGAGGLAQYF
TGTGCCAGCAAAAGTGAAGGGGCAGGAGGGTTAGCGCAGTATTTT
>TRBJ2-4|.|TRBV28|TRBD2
CASSPLEGLAGSGVAKNIQYF
TGTGCCAGCAGTCCCCTGGAGGGACTAGCGGGAAGCGGGGTAGCCAAAAACATTCAGTACTTC
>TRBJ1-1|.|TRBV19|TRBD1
CASSPRDRGAEAFF
TGTGCCAGTAGTCCCCGGGACAGGGGGGCTGAAGCTTTCTTT
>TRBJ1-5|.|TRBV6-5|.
CASSTPDSNQPQHF
TGTGCCAGCAGTACCCCGGACAGCAATCAGCCCCAGCATTTT
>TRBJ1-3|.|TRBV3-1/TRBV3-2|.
CASSRVAAAGNTIYF
TGTGCCAGCAGCCGGGTGGCGGCAGCTGGAAACACCATATATTTT
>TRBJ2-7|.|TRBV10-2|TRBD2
CASSIAGVNEQYF
TGCGCCAGCTCGATAGCGGGGGTCAACGAGCAGTACTTC
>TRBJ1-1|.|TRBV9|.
CASSVVAENTEAFF
TGTGCCAGCAGCGTAGTGGCTGAAAACACTGAAGCTTTCTTT
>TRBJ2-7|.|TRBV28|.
CATTGSGYEQYF
TGTGCCACCACAGGGAGTGGGTACGAGCAGTACTTC
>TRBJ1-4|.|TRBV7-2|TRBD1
CASSPGDRSNEKLFF
TGTGCCAGCAGCCCGGGGGACAGAAGTAATGAAAAACTGTTTTTT
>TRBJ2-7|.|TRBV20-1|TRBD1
CSGRDSYEQYF
TGCAGTGGCCGGGACAGCTACGAGCAGTACTTC
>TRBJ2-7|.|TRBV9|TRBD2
CASSVGLAGVYEQYF
TGTGCCAGCAGCGTAGGGCTAGCGGGAGTCTACGAGCAGTACTTC
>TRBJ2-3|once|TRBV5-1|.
CASSLRTATDTQYF
TGCGCCAGCAGCTTGCGGACAGCCACAGATACGCAGTATTTT
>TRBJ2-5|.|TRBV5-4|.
CASSLEGSSQETQYF
TGTGCCAGCAGCTTGGAAGGGAGCAGCCAAGAGACCCAGTACTTC